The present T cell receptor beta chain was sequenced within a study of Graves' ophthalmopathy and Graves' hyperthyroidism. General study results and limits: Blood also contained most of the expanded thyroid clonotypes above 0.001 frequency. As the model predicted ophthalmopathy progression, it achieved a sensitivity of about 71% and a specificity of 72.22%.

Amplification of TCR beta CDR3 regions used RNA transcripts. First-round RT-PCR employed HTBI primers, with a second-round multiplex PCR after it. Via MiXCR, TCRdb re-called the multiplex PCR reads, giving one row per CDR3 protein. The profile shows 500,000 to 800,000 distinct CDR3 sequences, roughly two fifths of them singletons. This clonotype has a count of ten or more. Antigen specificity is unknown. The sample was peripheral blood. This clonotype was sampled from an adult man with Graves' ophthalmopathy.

The CDR3 is CATSHTSRPTNEKLFF. The CDR3 DNA is TGTGCCACCAGTCATACGAGCCGGCCAACTAATGAAAAACTGTTTTTT. The chain is built from TRBV24-1 and TRBJ1-4; D not certain. The germline gives CDR1 KGHDR, CDR2 SFDVKD. The CDR3 runs 16 residues. V lost 6 bases and J 0 bases, leaving 13 bases between the germline ends.